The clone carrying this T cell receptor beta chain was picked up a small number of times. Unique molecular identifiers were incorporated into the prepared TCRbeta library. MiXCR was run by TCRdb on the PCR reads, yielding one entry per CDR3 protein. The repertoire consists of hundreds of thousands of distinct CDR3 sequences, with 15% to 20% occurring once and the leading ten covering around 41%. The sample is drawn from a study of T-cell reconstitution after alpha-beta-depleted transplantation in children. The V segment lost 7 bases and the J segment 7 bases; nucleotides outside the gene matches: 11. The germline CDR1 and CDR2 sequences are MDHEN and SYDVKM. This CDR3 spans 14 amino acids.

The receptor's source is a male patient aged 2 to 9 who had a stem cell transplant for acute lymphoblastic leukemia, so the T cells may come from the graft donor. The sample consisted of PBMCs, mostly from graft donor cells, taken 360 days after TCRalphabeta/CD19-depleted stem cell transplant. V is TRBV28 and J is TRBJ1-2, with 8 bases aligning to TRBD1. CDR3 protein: CASNKLRTGTGYTF. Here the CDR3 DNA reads TGTGCCAGCAATAAATTAAGGACAGGGACTGGCTACACCTTC.